Below are 19 T cell receptor beta chains sequenced from a single sample in a study of T cell repertoires in cytomegalovirus infection. No cognate antigen is known for these TCRs. TCRdb itself ran the reads through MiXCR, one entry per CDR3 protein. The sample includes 700,000 to 950,000 distinct CDR3 sequences, approximately 32% of them seen just once. Specimen: cultured CD8+ T cells from PBMCs, collected from culture after CMV antigen stimulation. These receptors all come from a human donor in good health (CMV status not recorded). Some clones in this sample may be carry-over from other donors' samples.

The V and J genes are TRBV5-6 and TRBJ2-3, with 7 bases aligning to TRBD2. Trimming cost V 3 bases and J 0 bases; bases outside gene matches: 7. This CDR3 is built from 16 residues. Germline values: CDR1 SGHDT, CDR2 YYEEEE. CDR3: CASSSNTRGSTDTQYF. For the CDR3, the DNA is TGTGCCAGCAGCTCTAATACGCGGGGGAGCACAGATACGCAGTATTTT.

This clonotype appeared many times. The V gene is TRBV12-3 or TRBV12-4, the J gene TRBJ1-2; 7 nucleotides match TRBD1. This CDR3 comprises 13 residues. Trimming cost V 8 bases and J 7 bases; bases outside gene matches: 10. CDR3 loop: CASLGGQSAGYTF. CDR3 in DNA: TGTGCCAGCCTGGGGGGACAGTCGGCTGGCTACACCTTC.

This clonotype was found a few times. The V gene is TRBV12-3 or TRBV12-4, the J gene TRBJ2-7; either TRBD1 or TRBD2 may fit D (5 bases each). The CDR3 totals 14 residues. Trimming removed 6 bases at V and 4 bases at J, with 16 bases between. CDR3 coding DNA: TGTGCCAGCAGCCCCGTCGGGGCCGGGTACGAGCAGTACTTC. Its translation is CASSPVGAGYEQYF.

The chain carries TRBV10-3 and TRBJ1-3; no clear D gene. The CDR3 is made up of 13 amino acids. CDR1 is ENHRY, CDR2 SYGVKD, per germline. Trimming left V 5 bases short and J 0 bases short, with 5 bases between. CDR3 sequence: CAISPSSGNTIYF. CDR3 sequence (DNA): TGTGCCATCAGTCCCAGCTCTGGAAACACCATATATTTT.

This sequence joins TRBV24-1 and TRBJ2-5; TRBD1 agrees at 8 bases. Trimming cost V 8 bases and J 5 bases; bases outside gene matches: 6. There are 13 residues in the CDR3. Germline V CDR1 and CDR2: KGHDR, SFDVKD. The CDR3: CATMDRAEETQYF. As DNA, the CDR3 is TGTGCCACCATGGACAGGGCCGAGGAGACCCAGTACTTC.

The V and J genes are TRBV29-1 and TRBJ2-1; tentatively, D is TRBD2 (5 bases). The CDR3 runs to 16 residues. Germline V gene data show CDR1 as SQVTM and CDR2 as ANQGSEA. V was shortened by 2 bases and J by 1 base, with 15 bases between the two germline ends. CDR3 in amino acids: CSVESQRTPSYNEQFF. For the CDR3, the DNA is TGCAGCGTTGAAAGTCAACGGACTCCTTCCTACAATGAGCAGTTCTTC.

This clonotype was detected only a few times. This chain joins TRBV27 and TRBJ2-1; 9 bases fit TRBD2. The CDR3 runs 18 residues. Per germline, CDR1 MNHEY and CDR2 SMNVEV (reference sequence). V lost 4 bases, J lost 2 bases, and 12 bases stayed unmatched. The CDR3 here is CASSSLSSGGLTYNEQFF. CDR3 sequence (DNA): TGTGCCAGCAGTTCTCTGAGTAGCGGGGGCCTTACCTACAATGAGCAGTTCTTC.

The chain combines TRBV6-4 with TRBJ2-1; possible D gene TRBD2, 5 bases. Germline lookup yields CDR1 MRHNA and CDR2 SNTAGT. Trimming removed 3 bases from V and 4 bases from J, with 7 bases in between. The CDR3 runs 13 residues. This chain's CDR3 is CASSERLYNEQFF. In DNA form, the CDR3 reads TGTGCCAGCAGTGAGAGACTATACAATGAGCAGTTCTTC.

This clonotype occurred a few times. The chain uses TRBV19 and TRBJ2-7; D possibly corresponds to TRBD1 (5 bases). Trimming removed 3 bases from V and 1 base from J, with 13 bases in between. The length of the CDR3 is 15 residues. From germline, CDR1 is LNHDA and CDR2 SQIVND (reference sequence). The CDR3 region has the DNA TGTGCCAGTAGTATGTCGACAGACCCGTCCTACGAGCAGTACTTC. It translates to CASSMSTDPSYEQYF.

This clonotype was detected a few times. The chain links TRBV6-2 or TRBV6-3 to TRBJ2-5; 7 nucleotides match TRBD1. Germline V CDR1 and CDR2: MNHEY, SVGEGT. The V segment lost 8 bases and the J segment 1 base; nucleotides outside the gene matches: 10. This CDR3 is built from 15 residues. CDR3 coding DNA: TGTGCCAGCCGAATCCGGGACAGCCTCCAAGAGACCCAGTACTTC. Its protein product is CASRIRDSLQETQYF.

V is TRBV20-1 and J is TRBJ2-5, with D perhaps assigned TRBD1 or TRBD2 (6 bases each). Germline values: CDR1 DFQATT, CDR2 SNEGSKA (reference sequence). CDR3 length: 15 residues. V dropped 5 bases and J dropped 4 bases, with 20 bases sitting between them. The CDR3 sequence is CSALTPRGGIETQYF. CDR3 coding DNA: TGCAGTGCTCTGACCCCCCGAGGGGGGATAGAGACCCAGTACTTC.

This chain connects TRBV11-2 to TRBJ2-1; 9 bases line up with TRBD1. CDR1 is SGHAT and CDR2 is FQNNGV in the germline V gene. The CDR3 runs to 14 residues. Trimming took 4 bases from V and 11 from J; bases not matched to a gene: 9. CDR3 loop: CASSSTGGPRQQFF. CDR3 in DNA: TGTGCCAGCAGCTCGACAGGGGGGCCCCGGCAGCAGTTCTTC.

About this clonotype: The junction departs from the called germline gene at one end, perhaps through a read error. This chain uses TRBV7-6 with TRBJ2-1; the match to TRBD2 covers 8 bases. The germline V gene has CDR1 SGHVS and CDR2 FNYEAQ. The CDR3 is 15 amino acids. The CDR3 DNA follows: TGTGCTAGCAGCTTAGCTAAGCGGGGGAGCTCGCCTCAGTTCTTC. This codes for CASSLAKRGSSPQFF.

This clonotype was seen a few times. The rearrangement uses TRBV27 and TRBJ1-2; a weak D match, TRBD1 (6 bases). The V end was cut by 0 bases, the J end by 7 bases, with 9 bases between. From germline, CDR1 is MNHEY and CDR2 SMNVEV (reference sequence). CDR3 length: 13 amino acids. This chain's CDR3 is CASSLSGTTGYTF. CDR3 bases: TGTGCCAGCAGTTTATCTGGGACAACTGGCTACACCTTC.

The chain joins TRBV10-3 to TRBJ1-1, with D maybe TRBD1 (5 bases). V lost 4 bases and J lost 0, with 21 bases in between. Looked up from germline, CDR1 is ENHRY and CDR2 is SYGVKD. CDR3 length: 18 amino acids. The CDR3 loop is CAISGIGAVGLVNTEAFF. CDR3 nucleotides: TGTGCCATCAGTGGTATCGGGGCAGTCGGACTCGTGAACACTGAAGCTTTCTTT.

This clonotype was counted a few times. The chain is built from TRBV10-3 and TRBJ1-1; D call uncertain. The CDR3 loop spans 15 amino acids. The germline V and J ends were trimmed by 0 bases and 6 bases, with 14 bases remaining between them. Germline V gene data show CDR1 as ENHRY and CDR2 as SYGVKD. DNA of the CDR3: TGTGCCATCAGTGAGTCAGTGGGAATCAGCGCTGAAGCTTTCTTT. Protein: CAISESVGISAEAFF.

This clonotype was counted only a few times. V is TRBV7-9 and J is TRBJ1-5; no clear D gene. The CDR3 totals 14 residues. CDR1 and CDR2 (germline): SEHNR, FQNEAQ (reference sequence). Trimming took 4 bases from V and 7 from J, leaving 14 bases between them. The CDR3 DNA is TGTGCCAGCAGCTATGACGGGCCTGAACAGCCCCAGCATTTT. It codes for CASSYDGPEQPQHF.

This clonotype was detected ten times or more. V is TRBV7-9 and J is TRBJ2-6; tentative D call: TRBD1 (5 bases). The germline V gene encodes CDR1 SEHNR and CDR2 FQNEAQ (reference sequence). V was shortened by 4 bases and J by 2 bases, with 12 bases between the two germline ends. CDR3 length: 16 residues. CDR3 residues: CASSSPRVPGANVLTF. The CDR3 DNA reads TGTGCCAGCAGCTCGCCCAGGGTACCTGGGGCCAACGTCCTGACTTTC.

This clonotype was counted ten times or more. This chain joins TRBV11-2 and TRBJ2-2; D may be TRBD2 (5 bases). The CDR3 is 18 amino acids. The germline V gene has CDR1 SGHAT and CDR2 FQNNGV. Trimming removed 2 bases at V and 1 base at J, with 17 bases between. The CDR3 DNA reads as TGTGCCAGCAGCTTATCCGCCCCCGGAGGTTTGAACACCGGGGAGCTGTTTTTT. Translating gives CASSLSAPGGLNTGELFF.